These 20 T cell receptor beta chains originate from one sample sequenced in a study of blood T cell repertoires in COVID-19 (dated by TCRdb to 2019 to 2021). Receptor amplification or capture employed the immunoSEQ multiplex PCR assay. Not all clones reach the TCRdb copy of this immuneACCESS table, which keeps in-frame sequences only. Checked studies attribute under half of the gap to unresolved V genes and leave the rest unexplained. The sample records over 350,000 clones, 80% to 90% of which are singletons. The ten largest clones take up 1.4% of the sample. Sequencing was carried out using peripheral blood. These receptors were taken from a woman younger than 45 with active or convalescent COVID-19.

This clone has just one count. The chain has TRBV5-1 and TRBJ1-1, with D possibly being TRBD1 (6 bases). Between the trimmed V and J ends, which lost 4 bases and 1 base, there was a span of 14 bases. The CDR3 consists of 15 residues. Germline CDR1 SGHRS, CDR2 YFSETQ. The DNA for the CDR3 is TGCGCCAGCAGCCCGTCCCCGGGACAGAACACTGAAGCTTTCTTT. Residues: CASSPSPGQNTEAFF.

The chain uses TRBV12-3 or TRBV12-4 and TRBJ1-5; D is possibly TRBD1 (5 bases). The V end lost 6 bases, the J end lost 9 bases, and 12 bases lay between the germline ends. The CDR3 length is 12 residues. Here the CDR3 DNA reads TGTGCCAGCAGCACCACCGGGGGGCCCCAGCATTTT. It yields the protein CASSTTGGPQHF.

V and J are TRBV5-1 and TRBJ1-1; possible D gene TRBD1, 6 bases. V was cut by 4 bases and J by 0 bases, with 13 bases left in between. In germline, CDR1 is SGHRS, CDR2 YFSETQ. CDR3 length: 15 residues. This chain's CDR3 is CASSPLQGMNTEAFF. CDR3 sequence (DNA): TGCGCCAGCAGCCCTCTACAGGGTATGAACACTGAAGCTTTCTTT.

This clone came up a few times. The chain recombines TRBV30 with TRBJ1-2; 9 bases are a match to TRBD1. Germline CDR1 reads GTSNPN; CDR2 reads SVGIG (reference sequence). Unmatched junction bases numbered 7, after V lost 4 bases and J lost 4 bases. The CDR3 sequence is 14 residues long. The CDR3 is CAWTRGQGLYGYTF. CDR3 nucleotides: TGTGCCTGGACCCGAGGACAGGGGCTCTATGGCTACACCTTC.

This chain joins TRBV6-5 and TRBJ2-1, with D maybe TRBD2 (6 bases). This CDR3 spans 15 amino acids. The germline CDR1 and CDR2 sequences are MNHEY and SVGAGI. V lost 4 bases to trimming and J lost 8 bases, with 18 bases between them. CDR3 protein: CASSLSGWNSDEQFF. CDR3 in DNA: TGTGCCAGCAGTTTAAGCGGGTGGAATTCAGATGAGCAGTTCTTC.

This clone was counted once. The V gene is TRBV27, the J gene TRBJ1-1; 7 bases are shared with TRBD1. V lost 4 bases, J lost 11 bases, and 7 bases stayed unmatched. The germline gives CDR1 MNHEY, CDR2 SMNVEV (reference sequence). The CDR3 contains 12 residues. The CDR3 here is CASSSTGVGAFF. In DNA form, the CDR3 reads TGTGCCAGCAGTTCAACAGGGGTGGGCGCTTTCTTT.

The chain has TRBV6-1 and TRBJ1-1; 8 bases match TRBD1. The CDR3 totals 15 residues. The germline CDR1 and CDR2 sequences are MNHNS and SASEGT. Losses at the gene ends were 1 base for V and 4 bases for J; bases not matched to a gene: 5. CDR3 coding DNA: TGTGCCAGCAGTGAAGGAACAGGGGGTGGCACTGAAGCTTTCTTT. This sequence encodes CASSEGTGGGTEAFF.

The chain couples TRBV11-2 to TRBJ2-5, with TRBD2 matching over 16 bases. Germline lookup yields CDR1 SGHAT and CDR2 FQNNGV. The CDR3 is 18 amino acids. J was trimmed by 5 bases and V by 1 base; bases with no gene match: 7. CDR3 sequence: CASSLAGTSGRVSETQYF. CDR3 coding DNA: TGTGCCAGCAGCTTAGCGGGGACTAGCGGGAGGGTATCGGAGACCCAGTACTTC.

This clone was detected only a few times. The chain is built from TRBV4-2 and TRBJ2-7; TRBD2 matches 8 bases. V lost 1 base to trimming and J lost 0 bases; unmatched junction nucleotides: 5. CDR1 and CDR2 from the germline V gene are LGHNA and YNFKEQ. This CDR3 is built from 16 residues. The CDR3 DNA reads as TGTGCCAGCAGCCAAGGTAATAGCGGGGACTCCTACGAGCAGTACTTC. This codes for CASSQGNSGDSYEQYF.

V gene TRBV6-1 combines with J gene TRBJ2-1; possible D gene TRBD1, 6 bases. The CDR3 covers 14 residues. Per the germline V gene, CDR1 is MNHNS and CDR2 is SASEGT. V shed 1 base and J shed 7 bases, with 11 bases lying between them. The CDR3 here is CASSEGVRGNEQFF. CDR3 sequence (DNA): TGTGCCAGCAGTGAAGGTGTCAGGGGTAATGAGCAGTTCTTC.

CDR3 nucleotides: TGTGCCAGCAGCCAAGAGGCAGGGGGCCATCATGGCTACACCTTC. Protein: CASSQEAGGHHGYTF. The chain carries TRBV3-1 (or the pseudogene TRBV3-2) and TRBJ1-2; TRBD1 aligns across 8 bases. CDR1 is LGHDT and CDR2 is YNNKEL in the germline V gene (reference sequence). The CDR3 contains 15 residues. The ends lost 0 bases at V and 6 bases at J; junction bases unmatched: 6.

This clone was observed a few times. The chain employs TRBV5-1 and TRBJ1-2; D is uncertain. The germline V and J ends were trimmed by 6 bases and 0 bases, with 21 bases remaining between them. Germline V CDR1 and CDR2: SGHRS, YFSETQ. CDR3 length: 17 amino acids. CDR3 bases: TGCGCCAGCACCGAGGTGGCGGGCGGACGAGCTAACTATGGCTACACCTTC. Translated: CASTEVAGGRANYGYTF.

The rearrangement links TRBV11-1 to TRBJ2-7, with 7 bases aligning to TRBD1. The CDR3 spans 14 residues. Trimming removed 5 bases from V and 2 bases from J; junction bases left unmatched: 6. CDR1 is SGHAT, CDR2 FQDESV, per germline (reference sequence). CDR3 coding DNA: TGTGCCAGCAGCGAACCCCAGGGGGCCTACGAGCAGTACTTC. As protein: CASSEPQGAYEQYF.

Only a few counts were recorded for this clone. CDR3 protein: CASSSDGRREPSSEQFF. CDR3 coding DNA: TGTGCCAGCAGCTCAGACGGACGGCGGGAGCCATCGAGTGAGCAGTTCTTC. The chain carries TRBV7-9 and TRBJ2-1; TRBD2 aligns across 7 bases. The V segment lost 4 bases and the J segment 9 bases; nucleotides outside the gene matches: 18. Germline V gene lookup returns CDR1 SEHNR and CDR2 FQNEAQ (reference sequence). The CDR3 sequence is 17 residues long.

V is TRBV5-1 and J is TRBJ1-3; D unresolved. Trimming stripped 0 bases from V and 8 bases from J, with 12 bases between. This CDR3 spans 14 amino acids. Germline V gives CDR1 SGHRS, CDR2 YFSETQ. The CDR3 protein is CASSLAGFSDTIYF. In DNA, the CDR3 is TGCGCCAGCAGCTTGGCCGGGTTCAGTGACACCATATATTTT.

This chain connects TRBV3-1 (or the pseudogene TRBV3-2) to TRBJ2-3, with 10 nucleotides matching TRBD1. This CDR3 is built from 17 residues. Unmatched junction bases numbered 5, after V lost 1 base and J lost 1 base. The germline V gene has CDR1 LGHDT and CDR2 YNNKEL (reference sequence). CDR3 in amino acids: CASSQGQGAMGTDTQYF. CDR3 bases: TGTGCCAGCAGCCAAGGACAGGGGGCGATGGGCACAGATACGCAGTATTTT.

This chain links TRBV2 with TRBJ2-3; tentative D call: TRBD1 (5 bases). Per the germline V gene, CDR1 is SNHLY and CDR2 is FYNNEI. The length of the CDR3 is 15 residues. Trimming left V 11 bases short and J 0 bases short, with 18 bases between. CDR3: CACGTGASSTDTQYF. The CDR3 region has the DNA TGTGCCTGTGGTACAGGAGCCTCTAGCACAGATACGCAGTATTTT.

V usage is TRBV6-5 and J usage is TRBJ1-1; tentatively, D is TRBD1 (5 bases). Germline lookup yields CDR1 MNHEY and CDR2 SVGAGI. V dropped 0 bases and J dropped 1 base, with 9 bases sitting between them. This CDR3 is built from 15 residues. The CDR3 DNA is TGTGCCAGCAGTTACTCCGACGGGGGGAACACTGAAGCTTTCTTT. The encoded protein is CASSYSDGGNTEAFF.

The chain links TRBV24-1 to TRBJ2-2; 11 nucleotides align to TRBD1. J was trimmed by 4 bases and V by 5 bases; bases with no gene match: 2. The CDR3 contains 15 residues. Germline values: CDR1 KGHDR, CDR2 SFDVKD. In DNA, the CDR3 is TGTGCCACCAGTGGAGGGACAGGGGGCACCGGGGAGCTGTTTTTT. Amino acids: CATSGGTGGTGELFF.

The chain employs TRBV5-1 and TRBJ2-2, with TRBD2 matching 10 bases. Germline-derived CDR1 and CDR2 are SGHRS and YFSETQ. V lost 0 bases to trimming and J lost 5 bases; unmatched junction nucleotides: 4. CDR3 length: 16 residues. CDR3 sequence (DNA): TGCGCCAGCAGCTTGGCCGGTAGCGGGGGGACCGGGGAGCTGTTTTTT. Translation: CASSLAGSGGTGELFF.